This T cell receptor beta chain stems from a study of T cells in Graves' hyperthyroidism and ophthalmopathy. The germline CDR1 and CDR2 sequences are SGHVS and FQNEAQ. The CDR3 consists of 13 residues. The V end lost 8 bases, the J end lost 3 bases, and 14 bases lay between the germline ends. There were TCR beta CDR3 regions amplified from RNA transcripts. HTBI primers were employed in a first-round RT-PCR of the TCR CDR3. MiXCR, applied by TCRdb to the multiplex PCR reads, yields one record per CDR3 protein. The table shows about 640,000 distinct CDR3 sequences, with about 45% occurring only once. The rearrangement uses TRBV7-8 and TRBJ2-7, with D perhaps TRBD2 (6 bases). The clonotype comes from an adult man with Graves' disease, either hyperthyroidism or ophthalmopathy (not recorded which). Sequencing was carried out using peripheral blood or thyroid tissue (not recorded which). Written as DNA, the CDR3 is TGTGCCAGCTCACCATCGCGGGACTACGAGCAGTACTTC. The encoded protein is CASSPSRDYEQYF.